These 24 T cell receptor beta chains were all obtained from the same sample, sequenced in a study of blood T cell repertoires in COVID-19 (dated by TCRdb to the early 2020s). Receptors were amplified or captured by the immunoSEQ multiplex PCR assay. The clones in this table, taken by TCRdb from immuneACCESS, are in-frame only. Not every clone is retained; where verified, under half of the shortfall comes from an unresolved V gene, and the cause of the rest is unknown. Counted in this sample were tens of thousands of clones; over 70% of them appeared once. The ten largest clones represent 4.5% to 7% of the sample. The specimen was peripheral blood. Source of these receptors: a middle-aged man with active COVID-19.

This clone was detected only a few times. V gene TRBV19 combines with J gene TRBJ1-6; 9 bases fit TRBD1. The CDR3 covers 14 residues. Germline CDR1 reads LNHDA; CDR2 reads SQIVND (reference sequence). Trimming removed 7 bases from V and 6 bases from J; junction bases left unmatched: 4. The CDR3 DNA reads as TGTGCCAGTAAACCGGACAGGGGTAATTCACCCCTCCACTTT. It translates to CASKPDRGNSPLHF.

The CDR3 loop reads CASSWTWGYEQYF. The CDR3, as DNA: TGTGCCAGCAGTTGGACATGGGGCTACGAGCAGTACTTC. The chain employs TRBV27 and TRBJ2-7, with D possibly being TRBD1 (5 bases). Germline lookup yields CDR1 MNHEY and CDR2 SMNVEV (reference sequence). V lost 4 bases to trimming and J lost 3 bases, with 10 bases between them. CDR3 size: 13 residues.

V is TRBV6-6 and J is TRBJ1-5; 9 positions agree with TRBD1. Germline CDR1 MNHNY, CDR2 SVGAGI (reference sequence). The CDR3 length is 15 residues. The junction had 2 bases not matched to a gene; V was cut back by 2 bases and J by 3 bases. This CDR3 reads CASSYDRGTNQPQHF. CDR3 coding DNA: TGTGCCAGCAGTTACGACAGGGGGACCAATCAGCCCCAGCATTTT.

The genes are TRBV27 and TRBJ1-1; D perhaps matches TRBD1 (5 bases). Per the germline V gene, CDR1 is MNHEY and CDR2 is SMNVEV (reference sequence). CDR3 size: 14 residues. Trimming shortened V by 5 bases and J by 3 bases, and 13 bases separated the two germline ends. The DNA for the CDR3 is TGTGCCAGCAGTCCTCTTGGGGCTGACACTGAAGCTTTCTTT. Translation: CASSPLGADTEAFF.

V gene TRBV7-9 combines with J gene TRBJ2-3; TRBD2 aligns across 9 bases. Per the germline V gene, CDR1 is SEHNR and CDR2 is FQNEAQ (reference sequence). V was clipped by 4 bases and J by 3 bases; unmatched bases: 14. The CDR3 sequence is 18 residues long. The CDR3 is CASSSPYLRGGPTDTQYF. Here the CDR3 DNA reads TGTGCCAGCAGCTCCCCTTACTTGCGGGGGGGCCCGACAGATACGCAGTATTTT.

The chain employs TRBV2 and TRBJ2-7, with D tentatively TRBD1 (5 bases). Germline V gene lookup returns CDR1 SNHLY and CDR2 FYNNEI. V was pared by 7 bases and J by 0 bases, with 10 bases between. There are 13 residues in the CDR3. The CDR3 sequence: CASTQGSSYEQYF. CDR3 nucleotides: TGTGCCAGCACGCAGGGTAGCTCCTACGAGCAGTACTTC.

In its sample, this clone was seen a few times. This rearrangement joins TRBV29-1 to TRBJ2-2; 8 nucleotides align to TRBD1. CDR1 is SQVTM, CDR2 ANQGSEA, per germline. The junction had 4 bases not matched to a gene; V was cut back by 5 bases and J by 2 bases. This CDR3 is built from 14 residues. CDR3 in DNA: TGCAGCGTTACGGACAGGGTTAACACCGGGGAGCTGTTTTTT. Its translation: CSVTDRVNTGELFF.

In this sample, this clone turned up a few times. The V call is TRBV4-3, the J call TRBJ2-2; TRBD2 matches at 14 bases. V shed 0 bases and J 9 bases; nucleotides not matched to a gene: 15. CDR1 is LGHNA and CDR2 is YSLEER in the germline V gene. This CDR3 region has 20 residues. CDR3 nucleotides: TGCGCCAGCAGCCAAGATGGGGGGACAGGGACTAGCGGGAGAGTGAGGGAGCTGTTTTTT. It encodes CASSQDGGTGTSGRVRELFF.

The rearrangement links TRBV10-3 to TRBJ2-7, with a tentative D call TRBD2 (5 bases). The CDR3 length is 13 residues. From germline, CDR1 is ENHRY and CDR2 SYGVKD. The germline V and J ends were trimmed by 4 bases and 2 bases, with 9 bases remaining between them. The CDR3 here is CAISGTGAYEQYF. CDR3 nucleotide sequence: TGTGCCATCAGTGGGACTGGAGCCTACGAGCAGTACTTC.

This chain connects TRBV5-1 to TRBJ1-3; D call uncertain. Trimming took 0 bases from V and 4 from J, leaving 11 bases between them. CDR1 and CDR2 (germline): SGHRS, YFSETQ. The CDR3 is 15 amino acids. The CDR3 sequence is CASSLGPQSGNTIYF. In nucleotides, the CDR3 is TGCGCCAGCAGCTTGGGTCCACAATCAGGAAACACCATATATTTT.

The genes are TRBV7-3 and TRBJ1-1, with 9 bases aligning to TRBD1. CDR3 size: 14 residues. V shed 5 bases and J 4 bases; nucleotides not matched to a gene: 5. The germline gives CDR1 SGHTA, CDR2 FQGTGA. This CDR3 reads CASSLQGAATEAFF. CDR3 coding DNA: TGTGCCAGCAGCCTACAGGGGGCGGCCACTGAAGCTTTCTTT.

The chain links TRBV6-2 or TRBV6-3 to TRBJ1-2; D gene ambiguous. The length of the CDR3 is 13 residues. Germline V gene sequence: CDR1 MNHEY, CDR2 SVGEGT. With 6 bases removed from V and 2 bases from J, the gap between germline ends came to 10 bases. CDR3 amino acids: CASSNGVNYGYTF. The CDR3 DNA follows: TGTGCCAGCAGCAACGGGGTGAACTATGGCTACACCTTC.

J is TRBJ2-1 and V is TRBV21-1; the listed D gene, TRBD2, was not tested against the DNA. TRBV21-1 is noted as a pseudogene. The CDR3 runs to 15 residues. The DNA for the CDR3 is TGTGCCAGGGGGACTAGAATAGGAGGACACAATGAGCAGTTCTTC. It is translated as CARGTRIGGHNEQFF.

The chain couples TRBV21-1 to TRBJ2-7; the D call of TRBD1 is as the table states it, not checked on the DNA. TRBV21-1 is a pseudogene locus. CDR3 length: 16 residues. The CDR3 sequence is CASSPPVRQGRDEQYF. DNA for the CDR3: TGTGCCAGCAGCCCCCCAGTAAGACAGGGAAGGGACGAGCAGTACTTC.

This sequence joins TRBV28 and TRBJ2-2; D perhaps matches TRBD1 (6 bases). V was pared by 5 bases and J by 1 base, with 20 bases between. Germline V gene lookup returns CDR1 MDHEN and CDR2 SYDVKM. The CDR3 covers 18 residues. CDR3: CASSAIQGKGGNTGELFF. The CDR3, as DNA: TGTGCCAGCAGTGCAATACAGGGAAAGGGCGGGAACACCGGGGAGCTGTTTTTT.

This clone was seen only once. The V call is TRBV4-3, the J call TRBJ1-2; D is possibly TRBD1 (6 bases). V shed 1 base and J shed 3 bases, with 9 bases lying between them. This CDR3 spans 14 amino acids. Germline V gene data show CDR1 as LGHNA and CDR2 as YSLEER. Here the CDR3 reads CASSQATGDYGYTF. The CDR3 DNA is TGCGCCAGCAGCCAAGCGACAGGAGACTATGGCTACACCTTC.

V gene TRBV18 combines with J gene TRBJ1-5; D is uncertain. The CDR3 spans 17 residues. CDR1 is KGHSH and CDR2 is LQKENI in the germline V gene. The V gene lost 0 bases and the J gene lost 3 bases, with 15 bases spanning the gap. DNA of the CDR3: TGTGCCAGCTCACCACCGTCCGGGATCTTGAACAATCAGCCCCAGCATTTT. It encodes CASSPPSGILNNQPQHF. Full variable domain (missing parts from reference TRBV18 and TRBJ1-5): NAGVMQNPRHLVRRRGQEARLRCSPMKGHSHVYWYRQLPEEGLKFMVYLQKENIIDESGMPKERFSAEFPKEGPSILRIQQVVRGDSAAYFCASSPPSGILNNQPQHFGDGTRLSIL.

About this clone: An end of the junction does not agree with germline; a read error may underlie this. This chain joins TRBV28 and TRBJ1-4, with 7 bases identical to TRBD1. CDR1 MDHEN and CDR2 SYDVKM come from the germline V gene. The CDR3 runs 15 residues. CDR3 bases: TGTGCCAGTAGTTTGACAGGGATTGTGAATGAAAAACTGTTTTTT. Translating it yields CASSLTGIVNEKLFF. The full variable domain, rest sourced from reference TRBV28 and TRBJ1-4, is DVKVTQSSRYLVKRTGEKVFLECVQDMDHENMFWYRQDPGLGLRLIYFSYDVKMKEKGDIPEGYSVSREKKERFSLILESASTNQTSMYLCASSLTGIVNEKLFFGSGTQLSVL.

V gene TRBV6-2 or TRBV6-3 combines with J gene TRBJ2-5, with 7 bases that match TRBD2. V lost 0 bases, J lost 9 bases, and 7 bases stayed unmatched. Germline V gives CDR1 MNHEY, CDR2 SVGEGT. There are 14 residues in the CDR3. The CDR3 region is CASSYSGGIKAQYF. The CDR3 DNA is TGTGCCAGCAGTTACTCGGGGGGGATCAAGGCCCAGTACTTC.

The chain couples TRBV9 to TRBJ2-6; 7 bases are shared with TRBD1. J gave up 0 bases and V 3 bases, and 6 bases lay outside the gene matches. The CDR3 runs to 17 residues. Germline CDR1 and CDR2: SGDLS and YYNGEE. CDR3 loop: CASSALDRPSGANVLTF. The CDR3 DNA sequence: TGTGCCAGCAGCGCTCTGGACAGGCCCTCTGGGGCCAACGTCCTGACTTTC.

The sample holds one count of this clone. The V gene is TRBV7-9, the J gene TRBJ1-1, with D perhaps TRBD1 (5 bases). Trimming removed 3 bases at V and 4 bases at J, with 9 bases between. This CDR3 has 13 amino acids. CDR1 and CDR2 (germline): SEHNR, FQNEAQ (reference sequence). The CDR3, as DNA: TGTGCCAGCAGCTTCGACAGAGGCACTGAAGCTTTCTTT. It encodes CASSFDRGTEAFF.

The chain has TRBV6-5 and TRBJ1-1; D remains ambiguous. The V and J ends lost 4 bases and 4 bases respectively, with 16 bases between them. Germline V gene data show CDR1 as MNHEY and CDR2 as SVGAGI. The CDR3 extends over 15 amino acids. CDR3 DNA: TGTGCCAGCAGTTTACTATTGACGGGTTCCACTGAAGCTTTCTTT. It is translated as CASSLLLTGSTEAFF.

This chain connects TRBV11-2 to TRBJ2-1; 10 bases are shared with TRBD2. The CDR3 totals 17 residues. After removal of 2 bases from V and 0 bases from J, the junction contained 4 bases not matched to a gene. Per the germline V gene, CDR1 is SGHAT and CDR2 is FQNNGV. The CDR3 DNA follows: TGTGCCAGCAGCTTAAATAGCGGGGGGCTCTCCTACAATGAGCAGTTCTTC. It yields the protein CASSLNSGGLSYNEQFF.

The J gene is TRBJ1-5, the V gene TRBV10-3; D unclear. The CDR3 covers 14 residues. Trimming pared 4 bases from V and 3 bases from J, leaving 10 bases between. Germline lookup yields CDR1 ENHRY and CDR2 SYGVKD. CDR3 nucleotides: TGTGCCATCAGTGTAGGAGGTTACAATCAGCCCCAGCATTTT. This codes for CAISVGGYNQPQHF.